One and the same sample provided the 17 T cell receptor beta chains below, sequenced in a study of blood T cell repertoires in COVID-19. Profiled with immunoSEQ multiplex PCR; TCRdb holds only in-frame clones, not every one. The sample includes some 250,000 clones, approximately 78% seen only once; the top ten take 9.5% to 15%. What was sequenced was peripheral blood. The receptors were gathered from a woman aged 55-70 years with active or convalescent COVID-19.

V and J are TRBV4-1 and TRBJ1-3; tentative D call: TRBD1 (5 bases). The germline V gene has CDR1 MGHRA and CDR2 YSYEKL. This CDR3 contains 18 residues. Trimming pared 6 bases from V and 0 bases from J, leaving 21 bases between. CDR3 sequence (DNA): TGCGCCAGCAGGGACCCGGCGGCAGGGTATCGCTCTGGAAACACCATATATTTT. This translates into CASRDPAAGYRSGNTIYF.

The chain's CDR3 is CASSFGQGVDEQYF. The CDR3 DNA is TGTGCCAGCTCCTTCGGACAGGGGGTCGACGAGCAGTACTTC. This rearrangement joins TRBV18 to TRBJ2-7; 10 bases are shared with TRBD1. The CDR3 contains 14 residues. The junction had 7 bases not matched to a gene; V was cut back by 6 bases and J by 5 bases. CDR1 and CDR2 (germline): KGHSH, LQKENI.

The chain is built from TRBV7-6 and TRBJ2-1; D is perhaps TRBD2 (5 bases). V lost 2 bases, J lost 7 bases, and 9 bases lay in between. The CDR3 consists of 13 residues. Germline values: CDR1 SGHVS, CDR2 FNYEAQ. CDR3 region: CASSLQSGNEQFF. As DNA, the CDR3 is TGTGCCAGCAGCTTACAGTCGGGAAATGAGCAGTTCTTC.

This sequence joins TRBV30 and TRBJ1-3; the D is unclear. The length of the CDR3 is 16 residues. V gave up 0 bases and J gave up 0 bases, with 12 bases separating them. Germline V lookup: CDR1 GTSNPN, CDR2 SVGIG (reference sequence). The chain's CDR3 is CAWSVRPPSSGNTIYF. In DNA, the CDR3 is TGTGCCTGGAGTGTACGCCCGCCGAGCTCTGGAAACACCATATATTTT.

The chain combines TRBV4-1 with TRBJ1-6; D call uncertain. The CDR3 covers 16 residues. Deletions cut 4 bases from V and 5 bases from J, with 15 bases between. CDR1 and CDR2 (germline): MGHRA, YSYEKL. Written as DNA, the CDR3 is TGCGCCAGCAGCCGCGGTCATAAAGACGATAATTCACCCCTCCACTTT. It specifies CASSRGHKDDNSPLHF.

The rearrangement joins TRBV5-1 to TRBJ1-6; 8 bases agree with TRBD1. The ends lost 3 bases at V and 10 bases at J; junction bases unmatched: 9. The germline V gene encodes CDR1 SGHRS and CDR2 YFSETQ. The CDR3 extends over 15 amino acids. The CDR3 region is CASSSFKQGASPLHF. The CDR3 coding sequence is TGCGCCAGCAGCTCATTCAAGCAGGGGGCATCACCCCTCCACTTT.

The V gene is TRBV4-3, the J gene TRBJ2-2; D not certain. The CDR3 consists of 15 residues. Germline V CDR1 and CDR2: LGHNA, YSLEER. V lost 0 bases to trimming and J lost 3 bases, with 8 bases between them. For the CDR3, the DNA is TGCGCCAGCAGCCAAGACGTGGGCGACACCGGGGAGCTGTTTTTT. Protein product: CASSQDVGDTGELFF.

The chain recombines TRBV10-3 with TRBJ1-1; 7 bases match TRBD1. The length of the CDR3 is 14 residues. The V and J ends lost 2 bases and 5 bases, in that order; junction bases with no gene match: 5. Germline loops: CDR1 ENHRY, CDR2 SYGVKD. The CDR3 sequence: CAISEQTGATEAFF. CDR3 DNA sequence: TGTGCCATCAGTGAGCAAACAGGGGCTACTGAAGCTTTCTTT.

The chain has TRBV9 and TRBJ2-1; weak D call: TRBD2 (5 bases). V lost 4 bases and J 5 bases, leaving 22 bases between the germline ends. This CDR3 has 17 amino acids. The germline CDR1 and CDR2 sequences are SGDLS and YYNGEE. The CDR3 bases are TGTGCCAGCAGCCCGGGGTTAGCCCCGGACCTTCACAATGAGCAGTTCTTC. Encoded protein: CASSPGLAPDLHNEQFF.

V usage is TRBV2 and J usage is TRBJ2-7; a weak D match, TRBD1 (5 bases). Germline V gives CDR1 SNHLY, CDR2 FYNNEI. The germline V and J ends were trimmed by 6 bases and 1 base, with 16 bases remaining between them. The CDR3 loop spans 15 amino acids. CDR3 in amino acids: CASSSGSLNSYEQYF. DNA of the CDR3: TGTGCCAGCAGCTCAGGGTCCCTCAATTCCTACGAGCAGTACTTC. Full variable domain (remainder filled in from reference TRBV2 and TRBJ2-7): EPEVTQTPSHQVTQMGQEVILRCVPISNHLYFYWYRQILGQKVEFLVSFYNNEISEKSEIFDDQFSVERPDGSNFTLKIRSTKLEDSAMYFCASSSGSLNSYEQYFGPGTRLTVT.

V gene TRBV25-1 combines with J gene TRBJ1-1; possible D gene TRBD1, 5 bases. The V end lost 6 bases, the J end lost 5 bases, and 10 bases lay between the germline ends. Germline V gene lookup returns CDR1 MGHDK and CDR2 SYGVNS. This CDR3 region has 12 residues. The CDR3 bases are TGTGCCAGCAGCCAGGGTGTGACTGAAGCTTTCTTT. Its translation: CASSQGVTEAFF.

This sequence joins TRBV30 and TRBJ2-5; 12 bases are shared with TRBD2. V shed 1 base and J 1 base; nucleotides not matched to a gene: 13. CDR3 length: 19 amino acids. From germline, CDR1 is GTSNPN and CDR2 SVGIG (reference sequence). The CDR3 DNA reads TGTGCCTGGAGTGAGGCGGCAGGGGGGACTAGCGGGTCCCAAGAGACCCAGTACTTC. This gives the protein CAWSEAAGGTSGSQETQYF.

This chain links TRBV18 with TRBJ2-7; 7 bases are a match to TRBD2. Germline-derived CDR1 and CDR2 are KGHSH and LQKENI. This CDR3 has 14 residues. V lost 5 bases, J lost 4 bases, and 8 bases stayed unmatched. CDR3 loop: CASSNKTGGYEQYF. CDR3 sequence (DNA): TGTGCCAGCTCAAATAAAACCGGGGGGTACGAGCAGTACTTC.

This clone appeared a single time. The chain couples TRBV19 to TRBJ1-2; D gene ambiguous. The CDR3 is 13 residues long. Germline assignment: CDR1 LNHDA and CDR2 SQIVND (reference sequence). Trimming removed 1 base at V and 13 bases at J, with 16 bases between. CDR3: CASSIVEDSSLTF. In DNA, the CDR3 is TGTGCCAGTAGTATAGTGGAAGACTCCTCTCTCACCTTC.

The chain joins TRBV9 to TRBJ1-4; 11 bases agree with TRBD1. The J segment lost 10 bases and the V segment lost 7 bases, leaving 12 bases of the junction unmatched. CDR1 and CDR2 (germline): SGDLS, YYNGEE. The length of the CDR3 is 15 residues. CDR3 sequence: CASSSTGQGVGKLFF. The CDR3 DNA follows: TGTGCCAGCTCCAGCACGGGACAGGGGGTCGGAAAACTGTTTTTT.

The chain is built from TRBV7-8 and TRBJ1-4; 10 positions match TRBD1. V lost 5 bases and J lost 7; bases outside the gene matches: 1. Germline V lookup: CDR1 SGHVS, CDR2 FQNEAQ. CDR3 length equals 13 residues. CDR3 loop: CASSRTGGEKLFF. The CDR3 DNA follows: TGTGCCAGCAGCCGGACAGGGGGTGAAAAACTGTTTTTT.

The chain recombines TRBV3-1 (or the pseudogene TRBV3-2) with TRBJ1-2; TRBD1 matches at 7 bases. Germline V CDR1 and CDR2: LGHDT, YNNKEL (reference sequence). The CDR3 totals 14 residues. V dropped 2 bases and J dropped 3; count of bases not matched to a gene: 3. The chain's CDR3 is CASSQQGDYYGYTF. The CDR3 nucleotides read TGTGCCAGCAGCCAACAGGGGGATTACTATGGCTACACCTTC.